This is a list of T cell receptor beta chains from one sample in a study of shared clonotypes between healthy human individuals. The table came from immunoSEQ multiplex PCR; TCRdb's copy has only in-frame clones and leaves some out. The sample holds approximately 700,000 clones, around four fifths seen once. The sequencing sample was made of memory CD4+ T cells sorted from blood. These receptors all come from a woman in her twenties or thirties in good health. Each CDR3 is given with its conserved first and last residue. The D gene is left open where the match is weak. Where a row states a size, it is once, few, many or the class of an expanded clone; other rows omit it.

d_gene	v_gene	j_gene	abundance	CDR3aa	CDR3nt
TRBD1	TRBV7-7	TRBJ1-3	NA	CASSLGQGNTIYF	TGTGCCAGCAGTCTGGGACAGGGAAACACCATATATTTT
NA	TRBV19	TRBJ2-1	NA	CASSLGGNEQFF	TGTGCCAGTAGTCTTGGGGGCAATGAGCAGTTCTTC
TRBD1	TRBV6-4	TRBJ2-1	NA	CASSEGAGTGGNEQFF	TGTGCCAGCAGTGAAGGGGCCGGGACAGGGGGCAATGAGCAGTTCTTC
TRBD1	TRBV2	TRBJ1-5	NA	CASSTGRVQPQHF	TGTGCCAGCTCGACAGGGAGGGTTCAGCCCCAGCATTTT
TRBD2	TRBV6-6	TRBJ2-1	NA	CASKVPTGGHNEQFF	TGTGCCAGCAAAGTCCCCACGGGAGGGCACAATGAGCAGTTCTTC
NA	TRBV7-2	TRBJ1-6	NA	CASRALGALHF	TGTGCCAGCAGGGCCCTAGGGGCGCTCCACTTT
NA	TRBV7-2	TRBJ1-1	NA	CASSFLGTGRNTEAFF	TGTGCCAGCAGCTTCTTAGGCACCGGGAGAAACACTGAAGCTTTCTTT
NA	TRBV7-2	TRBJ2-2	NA	CASSLGPHTGELFF	TGTGCCAGCAGCTTAGGCCCTCACACCGGGGAGCTGTTTTTT
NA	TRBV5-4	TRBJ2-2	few	CASSSAGVGGELFF	TGTGCCAGCAGCTCAGCAGGGGTAGGCGGGGAGCTGTTTTTT
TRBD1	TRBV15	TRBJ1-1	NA	CATSRNYRDRDMNTEAFF	TGTGCCACCAGCAGAAACTACCGGGACAGAGATATGAACACTGAAGCTTTCTTT
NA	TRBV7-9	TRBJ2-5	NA	CASSESDRETQYF	TGTGCCAGCAGCGAAAGCGACAGGGAGACCCAGTACTTC
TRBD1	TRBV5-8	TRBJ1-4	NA	CASSLHAGTGGEKLFF	TGTGCCAGCAGCTTGCACGCCGGTACAGGGGGAGAAAAACTGTTTTTT
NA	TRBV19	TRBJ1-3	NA	CASSIIGNTIYF	TGTGCCAGTAGTATAATCGGAAACACCATATATTTT
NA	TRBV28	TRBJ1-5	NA	CASSLLQGNQPQHF	TGTGCCAGCAGTTTATTACAGGGTAATCAGCCCCAGCATTTT
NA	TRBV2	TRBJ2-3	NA	CASSEIRRGDTQYF	TGTGCCAGCAGTGAAATACGGAGAGGGGATACGCAGTATTTT
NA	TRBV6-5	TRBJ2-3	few	CASSGVEGTQYF	TGTGCCAGCAGTGGGGTGGAAGGTACGCAGTATTTT
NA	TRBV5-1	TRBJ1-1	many	CASSLEGREVNTEAFF	TGCGCCAGCAGCTTGGAGGGTCGGGAGGTGAACACTGAAGCTTTCTTT
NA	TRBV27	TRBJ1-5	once	CASKPGTANNQPQHF	TGTGCCAGCAAACCCGGGACGGCGAACAATCAGCCCCAGCATTTT
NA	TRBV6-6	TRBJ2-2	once	CASSYSGRPGELFF	TGTGCCAGCAGTTACTCGGGCAGACCCGGGGAGCTGTTTTTT
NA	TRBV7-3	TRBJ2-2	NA	CASSLRMADTGELFF	TGTGCCAGCAGCTTAAGGATGGCAGACACCGGGGAGCTGTTTTTT
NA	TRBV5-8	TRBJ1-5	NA	CASSLADSINQPQHF	TGTGCCAGCAGCTTGGCCGACAGCATCAATCAGCCCCAGCATTTT
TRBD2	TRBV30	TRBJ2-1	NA	CAWSGGRSSYNEQFF	TGTGCCTGGAGTGGCGGGAGGAGCTCCTACAATGAGCAGTTCTTC
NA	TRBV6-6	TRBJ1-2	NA	CASIAPSGHGYTF	TGTGCCAGCATCGCCCCCAGCGGCCACGGCTACACCTTC
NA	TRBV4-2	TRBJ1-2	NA	CASSSSNSNYGYTF	TGTGCCAGCAGCTCCTCGAACTCTAACTATGGCTACACCTTC
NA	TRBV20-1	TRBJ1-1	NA	CSAVGVTEAFF	TGCAGTGCCGTAGGGGTTACTGAAGCTTTCTTT
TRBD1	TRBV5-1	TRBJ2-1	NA	CASSLGQGPVGRLF	TGCGCCAGCAGCTTGGGACAGGGTCCTGTGGGTCGTCTCTTC
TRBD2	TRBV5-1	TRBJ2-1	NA	CASVREGGYNEQFF	TGCGCCAGCGTACGGGAGGGTGGCTACAATGAGCAGTTCTTC
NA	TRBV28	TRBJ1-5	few	CASSPRGARNQPQHF	TGTGCCAGCAGTCCTCGGGGGGCGCGCAATCAGCCCCAGCATTTT
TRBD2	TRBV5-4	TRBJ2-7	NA	CASSLGTRTYEQYF	TGTGCCAGCAGCTTGGGGACTAGAACCTACGAGCAGTACTTC
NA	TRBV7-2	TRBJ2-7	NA	CASRQWAGPYEQYF	TGTGCCAGCAGGCAATGGGCGGGACCCTACGAGCAGTACTTC
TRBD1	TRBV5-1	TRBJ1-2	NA	CASSLERTGLPRNYGYTF	TGCGCCAGCAGCTTGGAAAGGACAGGGTTGCCCAGGAACTATGGCTACACCTTC
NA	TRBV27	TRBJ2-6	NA	CASGTPAGANVLTF	TGTGCCAGCGGAACCCCGGCTGGGGCCAACGTCCTGACTTTC
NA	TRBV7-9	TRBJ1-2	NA	CASSFREMGLYGYTF	TGTGCCAGCAGCTTTCGGGAAATGGGTCTCTATGGCTACACCTTC
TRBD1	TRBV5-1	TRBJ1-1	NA	CASSAGTEHTEAFF	TGCGCCAGCAGCGCCGGGACAGAGCACACTGAAGCTTTCTTT
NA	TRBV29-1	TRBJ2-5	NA	CSVDRTAQETQYF	TGCAGCGTTGATCGGACCGCACAAGAGACCCAGTACTTC
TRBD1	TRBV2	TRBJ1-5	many	CASGRTGAYQPQHF	TGTGCCAGCGGAAGGACAGGGGCTTACCAGCCCCAGCATTTT
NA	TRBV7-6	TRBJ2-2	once	CASSLAEGHTGELFF	TGTGCCAGCAGCTTAGCTGAGGGTCACACCGGGGAGCTGTTTTTT
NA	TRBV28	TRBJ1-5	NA	CASIRGLNQPQHF	TGTGCCAGCATCCGGGGCCTCAATCAGCCCCAGCATTTT
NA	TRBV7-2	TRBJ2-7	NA	CASSLEASEQYF	TGTGCCAGCAGCTTAGAAGCCAGCGAGCAGTACTTC
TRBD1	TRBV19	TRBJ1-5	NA	CASTTQDRGWDQPQHF	TGTGCCAGTACTACTCAAGACAGGGGTTGGGATCAGCCCCAGCATTTT
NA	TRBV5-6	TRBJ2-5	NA	CASSGTGLAGAIQETQYF	TGTGCCAGCAGTGGGACAGGGCTAGCGGGAGCCATCCAAGAGACCCAGTACTTC
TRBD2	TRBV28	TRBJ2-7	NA	CASSLPDLAGSSYEQYF	TGTGCCAGCAGTCTCCCAGACCTAGCGGGGAGCTCCTACGAGCAGTACTTC
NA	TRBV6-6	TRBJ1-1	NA	CASSPSGNTEAFF	TGTGCCAGCAGTCCTTCAGGAAACACTGAAGCTTTCTTT
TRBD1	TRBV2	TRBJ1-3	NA	CASRQGQGLSGNTIYF	TGTGCCAGCAGGCAAGGACAGGGCCTCTCTGGAAACACCATATATTTT
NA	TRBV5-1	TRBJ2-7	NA	CASSLASVFYEQYF	TGCGCCAGCAGCTTGGCTAGCGTCTTCTACGAGCAGTACTTC
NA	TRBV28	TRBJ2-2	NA	CASMGSWLKELFF	TGTGCCAGCATGGGCAGTTGGTTGAAGGAGCTGTTTTTT
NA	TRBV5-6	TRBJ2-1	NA	CASSTYNEQFF	TGTGCCAGCAGCACATACAATGAGCAGTTCTTC
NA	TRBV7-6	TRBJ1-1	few	CASSLQEDTEAFF	TGTGCCAGCAGCTTACAGGAGGACACTGAAGCTTTCTTT
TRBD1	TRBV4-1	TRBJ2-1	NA	CASSQPGQLDNEQFF	TGCGCCAGCAGCCAACCGGGACAGCTGGACAATGAGCAGTTCTTC
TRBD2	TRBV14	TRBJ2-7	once	CASTGSGSPYEQYF	TGTGCCAGCACCGGTAGCGGGAGTCCGTACGAGCAGTACTTC
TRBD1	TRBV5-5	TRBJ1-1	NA	CASSLGQGITEAFF	TGTGCCAGCAGCTTGGGACAGGGGATCACTGAAGCTTTCTTT
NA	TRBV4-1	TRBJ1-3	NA	CASSHPTWASSGNTIYF	TGCGCCAGCAGCCACCCCACCTGGGCCAGCTCTGGAAACACCATATATTTT
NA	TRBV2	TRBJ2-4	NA	CASSETAENIQYF	TGTGCCAGCAGTGAAACAGCCGAAAACATTCAGTACTTC